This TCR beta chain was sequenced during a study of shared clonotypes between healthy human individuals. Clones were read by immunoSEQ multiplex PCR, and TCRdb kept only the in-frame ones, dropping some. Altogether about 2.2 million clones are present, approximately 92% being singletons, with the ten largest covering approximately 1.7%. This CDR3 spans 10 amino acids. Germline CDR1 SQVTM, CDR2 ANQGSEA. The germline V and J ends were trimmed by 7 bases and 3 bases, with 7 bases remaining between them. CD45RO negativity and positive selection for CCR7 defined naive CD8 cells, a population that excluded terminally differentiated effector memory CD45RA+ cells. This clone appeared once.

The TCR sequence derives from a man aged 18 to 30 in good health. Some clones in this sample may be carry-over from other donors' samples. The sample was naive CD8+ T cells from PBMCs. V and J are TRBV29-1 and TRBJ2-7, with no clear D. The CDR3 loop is CSAVNYEQYF. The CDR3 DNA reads TGCAGCGCTGTGAACTACGAGCAGTACTTC.